The sequence of this T cell receptor beta chain was determined in a study of T cell changes during pregnancy in multiple sclerosis. The V end was cut by 5 bases, the J end by 4 bases, with 6 bases between. The CDR3 runs to 12 residues. The germline gives CDR1 SGHVS, CDR2 FNYEAQ. Method: immunoSEQ multiplex PCR; TCRdb's copy keeps in-frame clones and lacks some. The table shows over 35,000 clones, with roughly nine tenths occurring only once. This clonotype originated in a female donor in good health, enrolled as a control in a pregnancy study. This chain joins TRBV7-6 and TRBJ2-1; D gene uncertain. Material: CD4+ T cells from peripheral blood mononuclear cells, obtained in the third trimester of pregnancy. For the CDR3, the DNA is TGTGCCAGCAGCATCCAATACAATGAGCAGTTCTTC. It codes for CASSIQYNEQFF. Supplemented by reference TRBV7-6 and TRBJ2-1, the full variable domain reads GAGVSQSPRYKVTKRGQDVALRCDPISGHVSLYWYRQALGQGPEFLTYFNYEAQQDKSGLPNDRFSAERPEGSISTLTIQRTEQRDSAMYRCASSIQYNEQFFGPGTRLTVL.